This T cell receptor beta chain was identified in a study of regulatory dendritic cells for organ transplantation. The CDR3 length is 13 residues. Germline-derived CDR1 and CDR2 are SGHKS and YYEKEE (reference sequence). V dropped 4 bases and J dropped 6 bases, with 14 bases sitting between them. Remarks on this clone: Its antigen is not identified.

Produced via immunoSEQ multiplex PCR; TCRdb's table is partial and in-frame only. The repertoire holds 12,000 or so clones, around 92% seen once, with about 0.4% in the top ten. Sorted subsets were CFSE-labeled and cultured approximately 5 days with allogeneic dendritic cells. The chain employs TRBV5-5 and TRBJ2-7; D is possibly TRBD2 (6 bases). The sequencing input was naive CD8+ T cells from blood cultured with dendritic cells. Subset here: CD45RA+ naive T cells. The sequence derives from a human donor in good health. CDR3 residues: CASSPWGGLEQYF. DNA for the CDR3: TGTGCCAGCAGCCCCTGGGGAGGCCTCGAGCAGTACTTC.